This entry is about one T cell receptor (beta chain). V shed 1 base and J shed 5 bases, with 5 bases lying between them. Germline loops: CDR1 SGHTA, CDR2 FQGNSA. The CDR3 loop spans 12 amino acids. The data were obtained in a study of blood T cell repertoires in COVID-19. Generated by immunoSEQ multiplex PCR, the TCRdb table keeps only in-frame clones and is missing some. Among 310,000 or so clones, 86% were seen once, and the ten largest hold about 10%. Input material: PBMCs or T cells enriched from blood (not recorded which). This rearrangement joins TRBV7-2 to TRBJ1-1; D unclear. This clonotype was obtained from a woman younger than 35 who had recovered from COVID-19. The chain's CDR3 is CASSLVETEAFF. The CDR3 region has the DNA TGTGCCAGCAGCTTAGTAGAGACTGAAGCTTTCTTT.